The 5 T cell receptor beta chains presented below share a single source sample, sequenced in a study of cytomegalovirus exposure and HLA in healthy donors. 13 Jbeta primers and 60 Vbeta primers were used for the PCR. Sequenced by immunoSEQ multiplex PCR; TCRdb stores in-frame clones only, minus some. The sample has 200,000 to 250,000 clones; approximately 88% are singletons. Sequencing input: PBMCs. Receptors were obtained from a boy aged 2 to 9 in good health and CMV-seronegative.

The chain combines TRBV29-1 with TRBJ1-2, with D possibly being TRBD1 (6 bases). This CDR3 has 16 residues. In germline, CDR1 is SQVTM, CDR2 ANQGSEA. V lost 1 base, J lost 3 bases, and 18 bases lay in between. CDR3 residues: CSVEGPQGSSYYGYTF. CDR3 DNA sequence: TGCAGCGTTGAAGGGCCACAGGGTTCGTCGTACTATGGCTACACCTTC.

The J gene is TRBJ2-5, the V gene TRBV19; 7 bases agree with TRBD1. J gave up 1 base and V 4 bases, and 6 bases lay outside the gene matches. The CDR3 extends over 15 amino acids. Per germline, CDR1 LNHDA and CDR2 SQIVND (reference sequence). The chain's CDR3 is CASSKGTVIQETQYF. In DNA form, the CDR3 reads TGTGCCAGTAGTAAAGGGACAGTCATCCAAGAGACCCAGTACTTC. Full variable domain (missing parts from reference TRBV19 and TRBJ2-5): DGGITQSPKYLFRKEGQNVTLSCEQNLNHDAMYWYRQDPGQGLRLIYYSQIVNDFQKGDIAEGYSVSREKKESFPLTVTSAQKNPTAFYLCASSKGTVIQETQYFGPGTRLLVL.

The V and J genes are TRBV2 and TRBJ2-3, with 7 nucleotides matching TRBD1. V trimming: 8 bases; J trimming: 0 bases; junction bases outside the gene matches: 2. This CDR3 contains 13 residues. Germline-derived CDR1 and CDR2 are SNHLY and FYNNEI. For the CDR3, the DNA is TGTGCCAGCCCGGACAGGAGCACAGATACGCAGTATTTT. Protein: CASPDRSTDTQYF.

This chain joins TRBV5-4 and TRBJ2-1, with 13 bases aligning to TRBD2. With 5 bases clipped from V and 0 bases from J, the junction kept 11 bases outside the gene matches. The CDR3 is 19 residues long. CDR1 SGHNT and CDR2 YYREEE come from the germline V gene (reference sequence). CDR3 loop: CASRSGTSGTMSSYNEQFF. CDR3 bases: TGTGCCAGCAGGTCCGGGACTAGCGGGACAATGAGCTCCTACAATGAGCAGTTCTTC.

This chain joins TRBV4-1 and TRBJ1-2; 9 nucleotides agree with TRBD1. Per germline, CDR1 MGHRA and CDR2 YSYEKL. Losses at the gene ends were 3 bases for V and 5 bases for J; bases not matched to a gene: 7. The CDR3 sequence is 15 residues long. CDR3 coding DNA: TGCGCCAGCAGCCAGACCGGGACAGGGCTATATGGCTACACCTTC. Encoded protein: CASSQTGTGLYGYTF.